The rows below give T cell receptor beta chains drawn from one sample of a study of T cells in Graves' hyperthyroidism and ophthalmopathy. Each CDR3 protein is one row after TCRdb ran MiXCR on the multiplex PCR reads. This table has approximately 500,000 distinct CDR3 sequences, 46% appearing once. Specimen: peripheral blood or thyroid tissue (not recorded which). Every receptor here comes from a woman in her late teens or twenties with Graves' hyperthyroidism. The CDR3 runs from the conserved cysteine through the conserved F or W. Fields, in order: V gene, J gene, D gene, clone size, CDR3 protein, CDR3 DNA. D genes are given only for firm matches. Clone size appears in some rows only: once, few, many, or a class for an expanded clone.

TRBV5-8,TRBJ1-1,NA,many,CASSLGQARPEAFF,TGTGCCAGCAGCTTGGGGCAGGCCAGACCTGAAGCTTTCTTT
TRBV12-3/TRBV12-4,TRBJ1-5,NA,NA,CASSLPGTQETQHF,TGTGCCAGCAGCCTCCCGGGGACCCAAGAGACCCAGCATTTT
TRBV5-8,TRBJ1-5,NA,many,CASSAGGPWHYQPQHF,TGTGCCAGCAGCGCCGGGGGTCCGTGGCACTATCAGCCCCAGCATTTT
TRBV16,TRBJ1-5,NA,NA,CASSPYRDNNQPQHF,TGTGCCAGCAGCCCATACCGGGACAACAATCAGCCCCAGCATTTT
TRBV4-1,TRBJ1-5,NA,NA,CASSLRTSYSNQPQHF,TGCGCCAGCAGCCTACGGACGAGCTATAGCAATCAGCCCCAGCATTTT
TRBV2,TRBJ2-2,NA,NA,CASNRQQGNTGELFF,TGTGCCAGCAATCGTCAACAGGGAAACACCGGGGAGCTGTTTTTT
TRBV24-1,TRBJ2-3,TRBD2,NA,CATSDYDRTSTGTQYF,TGTGCCACCAGTGATTATGACAGGACTAGCACAGGTACGCAGTATTTT
TRBV5-1,TRBJ2-7,TRBD2,many,CASSLTSGQTYEQYF,TGCGCCAGCAGTTTGACTAGCGGCCAGACCTACGAGCAGTACTTC
TRBV2,TRBJ2-7,NA,NA,CASSARWLSYEQYF,TGTGCCAGCAGTGCTAGATGGCTATCCTACGAGCAGTACTTC
TRBV7-9,TRBJ2-5,TRBD1,NA,CASSFNRGQKETQYF,TGTGCCAGCAGCTTTAACAGGGGGCAGAAGGAGACCCAGTACTTC
TRBV29-1,TRBJ2-7,NA,NA,CSGRQVDYEQYF,TGCAGCGGAAGACAGGTTGACTACGAGCAGTACTTC
TRBV7-9,TRBJ1-2,NA,many,CASSLADMGFSLRGWTF,TGTGCCAGCAGCTTAGCGGATATGGGGTTCAGCCTCAGGGGCTGGACCTTC
TRBV2,TRBJ1-2,TRBD1,many,CASSAGTANYGYTF,TGTGCCAGCAGCGCCGGGACAGCGAACTATGGCTACACCTTC
TRBV29-1,TRBJ2-3,TRBD1,NA,CSADTGGEDTQYF,TGCAGCGCTGACACAGGGGGAGAAGATACGCAGTATTTT
TRBV7-2,TRBJ1-6,NA,many,CASSMGREGSPLHF,TGTGCCAGCAGCATGGGCAGGGAAGGTTCACCCCTCCACTTT
TRBV24-1,TRBJ2-7,TRBD1,NA,CATSDLTGGGYEQYF,TGTGCCACCAGTGATTTGACAGGGGGCGGCTACGAGCAGTACTTC
TRBV20-1,TRBJ2-5,NA,many,CSARGSGGQETQYF,TGCAGTGCTAGAGGTTCCGGGGGACAAGAGACCCAGTACTTC
TRBV5-1,TRBJ1-3,NA,many,CASSLSLANGNTIYF,TGCGCCAGCAGCCTGTCTCTCGCCAATGGGAACACCATATATTTT
TRBV12-3/TRBV12-4,TRBJ2-7,NA,many,CASKISTAYEQYF,TGTGCCAGCAAGATAAGTACAGCCTACGAGCAGTACTTC
TRBV20-1,TRBJ2-5,TRBD2,many,CSARLPSGKETQYF,TGCAGTGCTAGATTGCCTAGCGGAAAAGAGACCCAGTACTTC
TRBV29-1,TRBJ2-5,TRBD1,NA,CSGTGREETQYF,TGCAGCGGGACAGGGCGGGAAGAGACCCAGTACTTC
TRBV5-1,TRBJ2-7,TRBD1,many,CASSARDSTYEQYF,TGCGCCAGCAGCGCGAGGGACAGTACCTACGAGCAGTACTTC